This T cell receptor beta chain originates from a study of tumor and adjacent non-tumor tissue in lung cancer. Study information: Histology: about a dozen adenocarcinoma, a couple of squamous cell carcinoma, 1 small cell lung cancer. On average, productive TCRbeta reads reached about 4.17 million per sample.

This clonotype was counted once. The antigen remains undetermined. One end of the junction is discordant with germline, which a read error may explain. The library came from three nested PCR rounds adapted from ARM-PCR protocols. TCRdb ran MiXCR on the multiplex PCR reads and lists one entry per CDR3 protein. The table has roughly 76,000 distinct CDR3 sequences, nearly 70% seen once. Study outcomes and limitations: Patients with more diverse tumor TCRs had worse survival.

RNA was extracted from bulk tissue without any cell sorting. Germline assignment: CDR1 MGHRA and CDR2 YSYEKL. The CDR3 is made up of 15 amino acids. The chain links TRBV4-1 to TRBJ1-1; the D is unclear. This clonotype was sampled from a woman between 70 and 85 years old with non-small cell lung cancer. What was sequenced was lung tumor tissue. The CDR3 protein is CTSSTHGYSNTEAFF. DNA for the CDR3: TGCACCAGCAGCACGCACGGGTATTCAAACACTGAAGCTTTCTTT.